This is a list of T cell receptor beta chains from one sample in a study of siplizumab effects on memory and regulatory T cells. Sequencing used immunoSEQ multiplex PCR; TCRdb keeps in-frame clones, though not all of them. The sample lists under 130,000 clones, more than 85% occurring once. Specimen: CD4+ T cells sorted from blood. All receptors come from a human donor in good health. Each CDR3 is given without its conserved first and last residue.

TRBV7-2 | ASSPERNEQY
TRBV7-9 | ASSFSTRVNTEAF
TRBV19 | AHRGDLTYEQY
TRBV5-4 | ASSFRAGNTDTQY
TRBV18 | ASSPPILAGAAREQF
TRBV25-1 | ASSESGQGMSDTQY
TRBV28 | ASSLWLGPPDTGELF
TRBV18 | ASSRLGGQAGFPQTQY
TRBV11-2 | ASSPRRFGGRINTGELF
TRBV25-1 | ASSDQFSYEQY
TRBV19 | ASSPGTVIQETQY
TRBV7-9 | ASSLAQLAGRHEQY
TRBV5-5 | ASSLERGETQY
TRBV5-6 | ASTQGGSSYNEQF
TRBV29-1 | SVRYSGNTIY
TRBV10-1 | ANESWEHYGYT
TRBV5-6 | ASSLAGAGNQPQH
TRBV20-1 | SARASGEAF
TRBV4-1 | ASSHDLTDTQY
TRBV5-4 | ASSLEGHKNTEAF